This TCR beta chain was recovered during a study of blood T cell repertoires in COVID-19. Method: immunoSEQ multiplex PCR; TCRdb's copy keeps in-frame clones and lacks some. The sample consists of under 250,000 clones, about 79% of them appearing once. V was pared by 6 bases and J by 7 bases, with 7 bases of the junction left unmatched. Germline values: CDR1 ENHRY, CDR2 SYGVKD. The CDR3 runs to 14 residues. Adults between roughly 18 and 89 years of age took part from fewer than 30 US areas. The sequenced material came from PBMCs or T cells enriched from blood (not recorded which). The clonotype comes from a woman aged 55-69 years who had recovered from COVID-19. The chain employs TRBV10-3 and TRBJ1-4, with 8 bases fitting TRBD1. The CDR3 coding sequence is TGTGCCATCAGGGCCGGGACAGGCATTGAAAAACTGTTTTTT. Protein: CAIRAGTGIEKLFF.